The 8 T cell receptor beta chains in this list originate from one sample, sequenced in a study of cytomegalovirus exposure and HLA in healthy donors. The data were produced by immunoSEQ multiplex PCR, yet TCRdb's version contains in-frame clones alone and is incomplete. Among under 250,000 clones listed, around four fifths were seen once. The sequenced material came from PBMCs. The receptors were sampled from a woman aged 18-35 years in good health and CMV-seronegative.

The chain combines TRBV27 with TRBJ1-4; maybe TRBD1 (6 bases). Trimming pared 6 bases from V and 7 bases from J, leaving 15 bases between. The CDR3 covers 14 residues. CDR1 and CDR2 from the germline V gene are MNHEY and SMNVEV (reference sequence). This CDR3 is CASSETGGGEKLFF. As DNA, the CDR3 is TGTGCCAGCAGCGAGACAGGCGGCGGTGAAAAACTGTTTTTT.

This sequence joins TRBV28 and TRBJ1-1, with D possibly matching TRBD1 (5 bases). The CDR3 runs to 15 residues. Looked up from germline, CDR1 is MDHEN and CDR2 is SYDVKM. Between the trimmed V and J ends, which lost 10 bases and 1 base, there was a span of 19 bases. In DNA, the CDR3 is TGTGCCACACAGTGGGCAGGGCTGAGGAACACTGAAGCTTTCTTT. This translates into CATQWAGLRNTEAFF.

The chain joins TRBV2 to TRBJ1-5; maybe TRBD1 (5 bases). CDR3 length: 15 amino acids. The germline V gene encodes CDR1 SNHLY and CDR2 FYNNEI. The ends were cut back, 2 bases at V and 6 bases at J, with 14 bases in the middle. In DNA form, the CDR3 reads TGTGCCAGCAGTGAACCACGGGGGAGGGGTCAGCCCCAGCATTTT. It codes for CASSEPRGRGQPQHF.

This clone was seen more than once but under ten times. The CDR3 DNA sequence: TGCGCCAGCAGCTTGGACAGGGGGTATGGCTACACCTTC. It yields the protein CASSLDRGYGYTF. The chain combines TRBV5-1 with TRBJ1-2, with 8 bases matching TRBD1. There are 13 residues in the CDR3. V shed 0 bases and J 5 bases; nucleotides not matched to a gene: 0. Germline V lookup: CDR1 SGHRS, CDR2 YFSETQ.

The rearrangement links TRBV11-2 to TRBJ1-5, with D perhaps matching TRBD1 (6 bases). The germline V gene encodes CDR1 SGHAT and CDR2 FQNNGV. The CDR3 runs to 15 residues. The ends were cut back, 1 base at V and 6 bases at J, with 13 bases in the middle. The CDR3 loop reads CASSLGGGDRQPQHF. CDR3 DNA sequence: TGTGCCAGCAGCTTAGGGGGGGGCGACCGTCAGCCCCAGCATTTT.

V gene TRBV9 combines with J gene TRBJ2-1, with a weak D call TRBD1 (5 bases). The germline V gene encodes CDR1 SGDLS and CDR2 YYNGEE. This CDR3 is 16 amino acids long. Trimming stripped 3 bases from V and 4 bases from J, with 17 bases between. The CDR3 spells CASSARQKDSYNEQFF. CDR3 in DNA: TGTGCCAGCAGCGCAAGACAGAAAGACTCATACAATGAGCAGTTCTTC.

This chain uses TRBV30 with TRBJ1-4; 7 bases are shared with TRBD1. This CDR3 spans 14 amino acids. With 2 bases clipped from V and 5 bases from J, the junction kept 5 bases outside the gene matches. Germline lookup yields CDR1 GTSNPN and CDR2 SVGIG (reference sequence). CDR3 DNA: TGTGCCTGGAGTACCGGGACAGCGAATGAAAAACTGTTTTTT. Amino acid sequence: CAWSTGTANEKLFF.

The chain combines TRBV27 with TRBJ1-1, with no clear D. The CDR3 spans 13 residues. V was shortened by 5 bases and J by 5 bases, with 12 bases between the two germline ends. CDR1 MNHEY and CDR2 SMNVEV come from the germline V gene (reference sequence). The CDR3 here is CASSSKRRTEAFF. The CDR3 DNA reads as TGTGCCAGCAGTAGCAAACGTAGGACTGAAGCTTTCTTT.